This TCR beta chain was recovered during a study of control samples from healthy donors and cancer patients. This CDR3 region has 11 residues. V was pared by 7 bases and J by 10 bases, with 13 bases between. TCRdb's table, derived via immunoSEQ multiplex PCR, lists solely in-frame clones and lacks some. Of about 200,000 clones listed, about 90% are singletons. The sequenced sample consisted of blood. V and J are TRBV12-3 or TRBV12-4 and TRBJ1-1; perhaps TRBD1 as D (5 bases). This TCR was recovered from a man younger than 45 in good health. The CDR3 is CASTLGTRAFF. The CDR3 DNA is TGTGCCAGCACCTTAGGGACGCGAGCTTTCTTT.